The 20 T cell receptor beta chains in this list originate from one sample, sequenced in a study of spatial heterogeneity in lung cancer. Described time point: sample taken at primary tumor resection. MiXCR was run by TCRdb on the 5' RACE reads, yielding one entry per CDR3 protein. The sample holds 35,000 to 45,000 distinct CDR3 sequences, around 5.2% seen once. Sequences were derived from PBMCs, sampled at surgery. These receptors originate from a female donor with early-stage non-small cell lung cancer.

This clonotype was seen many times. The gene calls are TRBV12-3 or TRBV12-4 and TRBJ2-7, with D hard to call. The ends were cut back, 5 bases at V and 4 bases at J, with 6 bases in the middle. This CDR3 contains 11 residues. The CDR3 nucleotides read TGTGCCAGCAGTCTAGAGTACGAGCAGTACTTC. It is translated as CASSLEYEQYF.

This clonotype was seen at least ten times. The chain has TRBV23-1 and TRBJ2-7, with 7 bases matching TRBD1. TRBV23-1 is an ORF; its function is uncertain. The V segment lost 6 bases and the J segment 3 bases; nucleotides outside the gene matches: 8. The CDR3 contains 14 residues. The CDR3 loop is CASRQGQPRYEQYF. The CDR3 DNA follows: TGCGCCAGCAGACAGGGACAGCCCCGCTACGAGCAGTACTTC.

This chain uses TRBV25-1 with TRBJ2-3, with D perhaps matching TRBD1 or TRBD2 (5 bases each). The CDR3 covers 14 residues. Trimming took 8 bases from V and 6 from J, leaving 18 bases between them. From germline, CDR1 is MGHDK and CDR2 SYGVNS. CDR3 nucleotide sequence: TGTGCCAGCCGGGACGATATTAATCTGGATACGCAGTATTTT. This sequence encodes CASRDDINLDTQYF. Together with reference TRBV25-1 and TRBJ2-3, the CDR3 gives the full variable domain: EADIYQTPRYLVIGTGKKITLECSQTMGHDKMYWYQQDPGMELHLIHYSYGVNSTEKGDLSSESTVSRIRTEHFPLTLESARPSHTSQYLCASRDDINLDTQYFGPGTRLTVL.

This chain connects TRBV20-1 to TRBJ1-2; D might be TRBD1 (6 bases). The V end lost 0 bases, the J end lost 4 bases, and 12 bases lay between the germline ends. CDR1 and CDR2 (germline): DFQATT, SNEGSKA (reference sequence). The CDR3 is made up of 14 amino acids. The CDR3 nucleotides read TGCAGTGCTAGAGATACAGGGAAGGCCTATGGCTACACCTTC. Its translation: CSARDTGKAYGYTF.

This clonotype has at least ten counts. This chain joins TRBV7-9 and TRBJ2-1, with D possibly matching TRBD2 (5 bases). CDR1 SEHNR and CDR2 FQNEAQ come from the germline V gene (reference sequence). Trimming took off 1 base at V and 8 bases at J, with 15 bases between the two ends. CDR3 length: 15 residues. The CDR3 coding sequence is TGTGCCAGCAGCTTAGTTCCGGGAAGTACCGATGAGCAGTTCTTC. It is translated as CASSLVPGSTDEQFF.

In its sample, this clonotype was seen a few times. The chain has TRBV7-8 and TRBJ1-4; 7 nucleotides agree with TRBD1. The CDR3 has 15 residues. Per germline, CDR1 SGHVS and CDR2 FQNEAQ. V shed 4 bases, J shed 2 bases, and the junction held 4 bases outside the gene matches. The CDR3 loop is CASSWDRFTNEKLFF. CDR3 nucleotides: TGTGCCAGCAGCTGGGACAGATTTACTAATGAAAAACTGTTTTTT.

The rearrangement joins TRBV5-1 to TRBJ2-3; 7 nucleotides agree with TRBD2. Germline CDR1 and CDR2: SGHRS and YFSETQ. There are 15 residues in the CDR3. V gave up 0 bases and J gave up 4 bases; unmatched junction bases: 5. The CDR3 DNA is TGCGCCAGCAGCTTGGCCGCGCTAGCGGCAGATACGCAGTATTTT. Encoded protein: CASSLAALAADTQYF.

This clonotype was detected ten times or more. V and J are TRBV7-2 and TRBJ1-1; D not certain. This CDR3 comprises 13 residues. Germline lookup yields CDR1 SGHTA and CDR2 FQGNSA. With 6 bases removed from V and 11 bases from J, the gap between germline ends came to 19 bases. DNA for the CDR3: TGTGCCAGCAGTTCCTCCTCATTTCAGAGGGCTTTCTTT. It yields the protein CASSSSSFQRAFF. The full variable domain, rest sourced from reference TRBV7-2 and TRBJ1-1, is GAGVSQSPSNKVTEKGKDVELRCDPISGHTALYWYRQSLGQGLEFLIYFQGNSAPDKSGLPSDRFSAERTGGSVSTLTIQRTQQEDSAVYLCASSSSSFQRAFFGQGTRLTVV.

Only a few counts were recorded for this clonotype. The chain has TRBV10-1 and TRBJ2-1; TRBD2 aligns across 8 bases. There are 15 residues in the CDR3. The V and J ends lost 4 bases and 6 bases, in that order; junction bases with no gene match: 8. Germline CDR1 WNHNN, CDR2 SYGVQD (reference sequence). The CDR3 loop is CASSVFGGGINEQFF. In nucleotides, the CDR3 is TGCGCCAGCAGTGTTTTCGGGGGGGGAATCAATGAGCAGTTCTTC.

This clonotype was detected many times. This chain connects TRBV10-2 to TRBJ2-3; D gene uncertain. Trimming stripped 10 bases from V and 6 bases from J, with 17 bases between. The CDR3 covers 13 residues. Per the germline V gene, CDR1 is WSHSY and CDR2 is SAAADI. The CDR3, as DNA: TGCGCCACCTCGCACGACGTGGCGGATACGCAGTATTTT. The encoded protein is CATSHDVADTQYF.

This clonotype was detected many times. The chain links TRBV25-1 to TRBJ1-3; TRBD1 might be the D (6 bases). The CDR3 consists of 14 residues. V was shortened by 8 bases and J by 3 bases, with 14 bases between the two germline ends. The germline V gene has CDR1 MGHDK and CDR2 SYGVNS. Here the CDR3 reads CASARGSYGNTIYF. In DNA, the CDR3 is TGTGCCAGCGCCAGGGGTTCGTATGGAAACACCATATATTTT. Full variable domain (missing parts from reference TRBV25-1 and TRBJ1-3): EADIYQTPRYLVIGTGKKITLECSQTMGHDKMYWYQQDPGMELHLIHYSYGVNSTEKGDLSSESTVSRIRTEHFPLTLESARPSHTSQYLCASARGSYGNTIYFGEGSWLTVV.

This clonotype was found many times. The rearrangement links TRBV9 to TRBJ2-6; 8 positions agree with TRBD1. The germline V gene encodes CDR1 SGDLS and CDR2 YYNGEE. The CDR3 length is 18 residues. V was clipped by 3 bases and J by 5 bases; unmatched bases: 13. CDR3 in DNA: TGTGCCAGCAGCGGCGGCGGACAGGGAAGGCTCTGGGCCAACGTCCTGACTTTC. Its translation is CASSGGGQGRLWANVLTF.

This clonotype was counted at least ten times. The chain is built from TRBV6-1 and TRBJ2-3; D ambiguous. V lost 7 bases and J 2 bases, leaving 7 bases between the germline ends. The CDR3 extends over 12 amino acids. The germline V gene has CDR1 MNHNS and CDR2 SASEGT. CDR3 residues: CASNTHTDTQYF. The CDR3, as DNA: TGTGCCAGCAACACCCACACAGATACGCAGTATTTT.

This clonotype occurred a few times. The CDR3 region has the DNA TGTGCCAGCAGCCAGCTCGGGGGGGTAAAACTGTTTTTT. This encodes CASSQLGGVKLFF. V is TRBV14 and J is TRBJ1-4; D is perhaps TRBD1 (5 bases). The CDR3 extends over 13 amino acids. CDR1 and CDR2 from the germline V gene are SGHDN and FVKESK. Trimming pared 3 bases from V and 10 bases from J, leaving 12 bases between.

This clonotype was seen ten or more times. V gene TRBV13 combines with J gene TRBJ2-7; no definite D call. V gave up 2 bases and J gave up 4 bases, with 12 bases separating them. Germline values: CDR1 PRHDT, CDR2 FYEKMQ (reference sequence). CDR3 size: 14 residues. CDR3 sequence: CASSLRSREYEQYF. CDR3 sequence (DNA): TGTGCCAGCAGCTTAAGGAGCCGAGAGTACGAGCAGTACTTC. Full variable domain (rest looked up from reference TRBV13 and TRBJ2-7): AAGVIQSPRHLIKEKRETATLKCYPIPRHDTVYWYQQGPGQDPQFLISFYEKMQSDKGSIPDRFSAQQFSDYHSELNMSSLELGDSALYFCASSLRSREYEQYFGPGTRLTVT.

This clonotype turned up a few times. The chain has TRBV7-2 and TRBJ1-1, with 10 bases matching TRBD1. V was clipped by 6 bases and J by 4 bases; unmatched bases: 8. From germline, CDR1 is SGHTA and CDR2 FQGNSA. The CDR3 has 15 residues. The CDR3: CASRIEGQGGTEAFF. The CDR3 coding sequence is TGTGCCAGCAGGATAGAAGGACAGGGGGGCACTGAAGCTTTCTTT.

About this clonotype itself: No conserved phenylalanine or tryptophan ends this CDR3, so it is likely a read error. The DNA is left out, because the CDR3 cannot be placed on it with certainty; the CDR3 is given as TCRdb lists it. This rearrangement joins TRBV20-1 to TRBJ2-7; the table assigns TRBD1, which was not confirmed against the DNA. The CDR3 region is 12 residues in length, termini included. Looked up from germline, CDR1 is DFQATT and CDR2 is SNEGSKA (reference sequence). CDR3 in amino acids: CSARGGQEAPHL.

This clonotype was counted at least ten times. This CDR3 reads CASSLLAGGRDTQYF. CDR3 DNA sequence: TGTGCCAGCAGTTTACTAGCGGGGGGGCGAGATACGCAGTATTTT. The chain recombines TRBV28 with TRBJ2-3; 12 nucleotides line up with TRBD2. V lost 2 bases and J lost 5; bases outside the gene matches: 2. From germline, CDR1 is MDHEN and CDR2 SYDVKM. This CDR3 region has 15 residues.

There are many counts of this clonotype. The rearrangement joins TRBV20-1 to TRBJ2-2, with D perhaps given as TRBD1 or TRBD2 (5 bases each). CDR3 length equals 13 residues. V lost 2 bases, J lost 4 bases, and 8 bases lay in between. Germline V gives CDR1 DFQATT, CDR2 SNEGSKA (reference sequence). Written as DNA, the CDR3 is TGCAGTGCTAGAACGGGGACCACCGGGGAGCTGTTTTTT. Its translation is CSARTGTTGELFF.

This clonotype has more than one count but fewer than ten. The chain carries TRBV27 and TRBJ1-2; unclear D gene. V lost 5 bases to trimming and J lost 2 bases, with 18 bases between them. Germline V gene lookup returns CDR1 MNHEY and CDR2 SMNVEV (reference sequence). The CDR3 is made up of 16 amino acids. The CDR3: CASSQLGGRVNYGYTF. CDR3 coding DNA: TGTGCCAGCAGTCAACTGGGAGGCAGAGTAAACTATGGCTACACCTTC.